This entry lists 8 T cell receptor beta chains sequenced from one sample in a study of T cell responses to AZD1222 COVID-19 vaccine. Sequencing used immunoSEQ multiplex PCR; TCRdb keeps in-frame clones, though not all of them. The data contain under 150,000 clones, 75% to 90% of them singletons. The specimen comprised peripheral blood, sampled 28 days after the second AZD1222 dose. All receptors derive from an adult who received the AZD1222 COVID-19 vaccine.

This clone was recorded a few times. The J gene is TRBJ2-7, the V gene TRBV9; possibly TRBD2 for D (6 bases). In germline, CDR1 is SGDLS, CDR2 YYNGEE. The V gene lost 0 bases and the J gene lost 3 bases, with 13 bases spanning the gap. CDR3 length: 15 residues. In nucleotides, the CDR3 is TGTGCCAGCAGCGTAGGGAGTAGCGGCAACTACGAGCAGTACTTC. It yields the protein CASSVGSSGNYEQYF. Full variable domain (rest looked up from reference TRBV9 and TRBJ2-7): DSGVTQTPKHLITATGQRVTLRCSPRSGDLSVYWYQQSLDQGLQFLIQYYNGEERAKGNILERFSAQQFPDLHSELNLSSLELGDSALYFCASSVGSSGNYEQYFGPGTRLTVT.

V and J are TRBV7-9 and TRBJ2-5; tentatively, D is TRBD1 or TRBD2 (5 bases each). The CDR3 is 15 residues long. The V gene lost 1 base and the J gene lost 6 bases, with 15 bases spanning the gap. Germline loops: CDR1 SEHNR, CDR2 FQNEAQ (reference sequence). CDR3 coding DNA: TGTGCCAGCAGCTTAGGTCGGGGACCTCTCCAGACCCAGTACTTC. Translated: CASSLGRGPLQTQYF. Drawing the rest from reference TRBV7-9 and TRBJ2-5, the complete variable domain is DTGVSQNPRHKITKRGQNVTFRCDPISEHNRLYWYRQTLGQGPEFLTYFQNEAQLEKSRLLSDRFSAERPKGSFSTLEIQRTEQGDSAMYLCASSLGRGPLQTQYFGPGTRLLVL.

CDR3 sequence reads: CASSQEWDRDQPQHF. The DNA of the CDR3 is TGCGCCAGCAGCCAAGAATGGGACCGAGATCAGCCCCAGCATTTT. The chain combines TRBV4-1 with TRBJ1-5, with D tentatively TRBD1 (5 bases). With 0 bases removed from V and 5 bases from J, the gap between germline ends came to 11 bases. This CDR3 has 15 amino acids. Per the germline V gene, CDR1 is MGHRA and CDR2 is YSYEKL.

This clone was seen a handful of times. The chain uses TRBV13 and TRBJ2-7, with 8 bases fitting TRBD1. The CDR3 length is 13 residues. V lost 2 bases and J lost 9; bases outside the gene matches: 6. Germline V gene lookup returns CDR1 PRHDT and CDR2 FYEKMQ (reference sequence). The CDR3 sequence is CASSLLGQAMQYF. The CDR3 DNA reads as TGTGCCAGCAGCTTATTGGGACAGGCGATGCAGTACTTC.

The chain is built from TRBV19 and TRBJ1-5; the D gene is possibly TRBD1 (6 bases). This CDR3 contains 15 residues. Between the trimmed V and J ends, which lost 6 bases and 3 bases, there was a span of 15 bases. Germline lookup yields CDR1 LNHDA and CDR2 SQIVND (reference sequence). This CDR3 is CASRGRQGLNQPQHF. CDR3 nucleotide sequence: TGTGCCAGTAGGGGGCGGCAGGGGCTCAATCAGCCCCAGCATTTT.

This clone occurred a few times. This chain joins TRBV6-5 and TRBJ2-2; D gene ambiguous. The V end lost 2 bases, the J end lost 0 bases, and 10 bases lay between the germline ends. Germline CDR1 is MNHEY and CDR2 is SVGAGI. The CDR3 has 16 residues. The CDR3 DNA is TGTGCCAGCAGTTACGGTCGGGCCGCGAACACCGGGGAGCTGTTTTTT. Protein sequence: CASSYGRAANTGELFF.

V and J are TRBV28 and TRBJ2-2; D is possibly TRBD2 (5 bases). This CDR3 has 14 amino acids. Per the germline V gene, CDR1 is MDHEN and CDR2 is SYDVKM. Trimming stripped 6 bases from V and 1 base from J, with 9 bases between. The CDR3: CASRRTLNTGELFF. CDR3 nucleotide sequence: TGTGCCAGCAGAAGGACTTTGAACACCGGGGAGCTGTTTTTT.

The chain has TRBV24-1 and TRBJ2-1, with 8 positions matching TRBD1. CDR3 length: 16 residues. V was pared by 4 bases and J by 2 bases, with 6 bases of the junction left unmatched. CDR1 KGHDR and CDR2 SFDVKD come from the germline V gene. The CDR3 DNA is TGTGCCACCAGTGAGTTGGGACAGGCGGCCTACAATGAGCAGTTCTTC. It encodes CATSELGQAAYNEQFF.